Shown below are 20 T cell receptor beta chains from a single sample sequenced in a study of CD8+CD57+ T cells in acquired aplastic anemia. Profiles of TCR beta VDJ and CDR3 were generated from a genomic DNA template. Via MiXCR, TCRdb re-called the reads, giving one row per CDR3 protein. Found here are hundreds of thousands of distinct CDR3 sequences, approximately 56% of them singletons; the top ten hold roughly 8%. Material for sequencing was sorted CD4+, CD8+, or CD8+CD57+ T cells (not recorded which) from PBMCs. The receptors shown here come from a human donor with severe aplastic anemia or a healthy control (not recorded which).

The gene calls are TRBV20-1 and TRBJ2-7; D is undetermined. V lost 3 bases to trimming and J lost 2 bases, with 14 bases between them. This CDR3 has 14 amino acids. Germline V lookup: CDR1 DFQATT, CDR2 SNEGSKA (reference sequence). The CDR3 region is CSARRFIGTYEQYF. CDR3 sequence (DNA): TGCAGTGCTAGGCGATTCATTGGGACCTACGAGCAGTACTTC.

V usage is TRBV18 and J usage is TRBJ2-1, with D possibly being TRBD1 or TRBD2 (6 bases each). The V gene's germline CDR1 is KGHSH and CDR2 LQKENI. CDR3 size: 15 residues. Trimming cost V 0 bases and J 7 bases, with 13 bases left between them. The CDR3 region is CASSPPGGLRNEQFF. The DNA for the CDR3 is TGTGCCAGCTCACCACCGGGGGGCCTTAGGAATGAGCAGTTCTTC.

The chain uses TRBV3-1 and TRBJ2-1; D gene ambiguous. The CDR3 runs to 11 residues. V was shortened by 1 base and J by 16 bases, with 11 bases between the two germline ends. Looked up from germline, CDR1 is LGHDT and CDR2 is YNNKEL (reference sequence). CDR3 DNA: TGTGCCAGCAGCCAAGGCCGTGCATGTTTCTTC. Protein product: CASSQGRACFF.

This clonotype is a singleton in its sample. CDR3 residues: CATSDPNYEQYF. Written as DNA, the CDR3 is TGTGCCACCAGTGATCCTAACTACGAGCAGTACTTC. The gene calls are TRBV24-1 and TRBJ2-7; D unclear. This CDR3 spans 12 amino acids. V was cut by 3 bases and J by 3 bases, with 5 bases left in between. The V gene's germline CDR1 is KGHDR and CDR2 SFDVKD.

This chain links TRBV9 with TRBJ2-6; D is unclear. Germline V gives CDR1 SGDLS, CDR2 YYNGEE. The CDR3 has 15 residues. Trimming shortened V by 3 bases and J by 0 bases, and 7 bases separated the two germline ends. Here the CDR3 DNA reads TGTGCCAGCAGCGCCCCCGGCTCTGGGGCCAACGTCCTGACTTTC. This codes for CASSAPGSGANVLTF.

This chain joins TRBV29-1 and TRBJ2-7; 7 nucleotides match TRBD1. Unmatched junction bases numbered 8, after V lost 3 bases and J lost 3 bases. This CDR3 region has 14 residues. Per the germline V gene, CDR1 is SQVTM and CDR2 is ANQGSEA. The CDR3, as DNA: TGCAGCGTTGATGGCGGGTCAGGGGGCTACGAGCAGTACTTC. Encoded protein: CSVDGGSGGYEQYF.

The CDR3 DNA sequence: TGTGCCAGCAGAATACAGACAGTCTTGGAAAAACTGTTTTTT. Amino acids: CASRIQTVLEKLFF. This chain joins TRBV27 and TRBJ1-4, with a tentative D call TRBD1 (5 bases). CDR1 is MNHEY and CDR2 is SMNVEV in the germline V gene (reference sequence). The CDR3 is 14 amino acids. The V end lost 6 bases, the J end lost 8 bases, and 16 bases lay between the germline ends.

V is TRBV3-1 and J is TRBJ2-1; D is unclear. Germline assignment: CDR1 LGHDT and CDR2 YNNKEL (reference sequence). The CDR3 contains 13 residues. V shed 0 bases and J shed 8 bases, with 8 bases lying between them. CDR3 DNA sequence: TGTGCCAGCAGCCAAGATGCCCAGGATGAGCAGTTCTTC. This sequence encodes CASSQDAQDEQFF.

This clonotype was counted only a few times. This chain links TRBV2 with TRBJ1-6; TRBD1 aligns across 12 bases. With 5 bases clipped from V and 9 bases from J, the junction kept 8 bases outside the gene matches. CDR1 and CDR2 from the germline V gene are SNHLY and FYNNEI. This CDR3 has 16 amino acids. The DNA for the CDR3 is TGTGCCAGCAGTCCCGGGACAGGGGGCTTGGGTTCACCCCTCCACTTT. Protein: CASSPGTGGLGSPLHF.

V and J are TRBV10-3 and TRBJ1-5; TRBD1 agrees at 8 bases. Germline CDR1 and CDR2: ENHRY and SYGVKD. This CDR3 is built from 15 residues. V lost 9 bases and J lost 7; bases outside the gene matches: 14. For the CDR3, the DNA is TGTGCCATAACCCTATCACAGACAGGGGACCAGCCCCAGCATTTT. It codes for CAITLSQTGDQPQHF.

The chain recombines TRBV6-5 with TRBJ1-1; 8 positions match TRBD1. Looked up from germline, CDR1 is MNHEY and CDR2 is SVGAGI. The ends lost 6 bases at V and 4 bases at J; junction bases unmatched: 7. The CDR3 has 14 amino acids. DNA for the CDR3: TGTGCCAGCAGCAGGGGGCAGTTGGGCACTGAAGCTTTCTTT. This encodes CASSRGQLGTEAFF.

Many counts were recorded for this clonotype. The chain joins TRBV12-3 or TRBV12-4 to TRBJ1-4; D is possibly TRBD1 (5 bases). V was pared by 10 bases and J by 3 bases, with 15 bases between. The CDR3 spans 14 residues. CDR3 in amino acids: CAISRDASNEKLFF. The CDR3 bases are TGTGCCATCTCCCGGGACGCCTCTAATGAAAAACTGTTTTTT.

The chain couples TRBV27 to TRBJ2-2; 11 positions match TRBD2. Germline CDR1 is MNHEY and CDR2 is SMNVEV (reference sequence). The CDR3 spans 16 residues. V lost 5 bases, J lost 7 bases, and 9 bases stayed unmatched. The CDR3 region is CASSLRLAGGGGELFF. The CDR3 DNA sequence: TGTGCCAGCAGTCTCCGGCTAGCGGGGGGAGGCGGGGAGCTGTTTTTT.

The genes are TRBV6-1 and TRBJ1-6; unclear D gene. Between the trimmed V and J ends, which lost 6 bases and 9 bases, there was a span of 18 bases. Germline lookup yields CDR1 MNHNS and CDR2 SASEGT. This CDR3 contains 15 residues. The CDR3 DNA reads TGTGCCAGCAGCCCCCGGCCAGGCGAGGTTTCACCCCTCCACTTT. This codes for CASSPRPGEVSPLHF.

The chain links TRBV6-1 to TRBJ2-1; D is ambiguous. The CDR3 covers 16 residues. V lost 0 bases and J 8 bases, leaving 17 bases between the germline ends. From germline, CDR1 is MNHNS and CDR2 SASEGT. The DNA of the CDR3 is TGTGCCAGCAGTGAAGCATTAGCCGGCCTTTCGGATGAGCAGTTCTTC. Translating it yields CASSEALAGLSDEQFF.

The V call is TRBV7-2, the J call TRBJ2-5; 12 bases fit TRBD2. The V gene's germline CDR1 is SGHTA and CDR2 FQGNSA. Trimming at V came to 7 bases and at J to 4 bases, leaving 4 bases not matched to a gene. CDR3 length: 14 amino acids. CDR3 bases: TGTGCCAGCACTCTAGCGGGGGGGCCAGAGACCCAGTACTTC. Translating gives CASTLAGGPETQYF. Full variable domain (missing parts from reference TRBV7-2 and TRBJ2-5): GAGVSQSPSNKVTEKGKDVELRCDPISGHTALYWYRQSLGQGLEFLIYFQGNSAPDKSGLPSDRFSAERTGGSVSTLTIQRTQQEDSAVYLCASTLAGGPETQYFGPGTRLLVL.

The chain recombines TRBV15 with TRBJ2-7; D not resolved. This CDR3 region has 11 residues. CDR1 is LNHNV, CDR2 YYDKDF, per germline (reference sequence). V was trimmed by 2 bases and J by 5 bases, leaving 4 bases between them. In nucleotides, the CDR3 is TGTGCCACCAGCAGAACCCACGAGCAGTACTTC. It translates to CATSRTHEQYF.

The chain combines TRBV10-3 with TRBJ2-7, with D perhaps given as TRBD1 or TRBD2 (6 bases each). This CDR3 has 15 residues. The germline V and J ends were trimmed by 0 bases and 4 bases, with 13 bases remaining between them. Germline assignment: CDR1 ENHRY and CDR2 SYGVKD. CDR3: CAISESGGREYEQYF. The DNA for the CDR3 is TGTGCCATCAGTGAGTCGGGGGGCAGGGAATACGAGCAGTACTTC.

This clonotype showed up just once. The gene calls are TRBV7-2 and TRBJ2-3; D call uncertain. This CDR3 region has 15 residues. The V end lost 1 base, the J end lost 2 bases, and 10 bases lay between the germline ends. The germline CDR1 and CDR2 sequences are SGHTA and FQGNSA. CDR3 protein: CASSLVAAFTDTQYF. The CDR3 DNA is TGTGCCAGCAGCTTAGTAGCCGCCTTCACAGATACGCAGTATTTT. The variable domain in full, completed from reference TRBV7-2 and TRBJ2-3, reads GAGVSQSPSNKVTEKGKDVELRCDPISGHTALYWYRQSLGQGLEFLIYFQGNSAPDKSGLPSDRFSAERTGGSVSTLTIQRTQQEDSAVYLCASSLVAAFTDTQYFGPGTRLTVL.

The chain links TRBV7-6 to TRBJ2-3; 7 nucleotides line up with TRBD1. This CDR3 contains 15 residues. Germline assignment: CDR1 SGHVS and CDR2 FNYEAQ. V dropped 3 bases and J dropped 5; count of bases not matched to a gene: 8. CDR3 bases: TGTGCCAGCAGCTTCGGGACAGATAGGGAAGATACGCAGTATTTT. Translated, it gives CASSFGTDREDTQYF.